This TCR beta chain stems from a study of cytomegalovirus exposure and HLA in healthy donors. The CDR3 has 11 residues. Germline V gene data show CDR1 as SQVTM and CDR2 as ANQGSEA. Germline trimming cut 3 bases from V and 15 bases from J; bases unmatched to any gene: 6. The PCR was carried out with 60 Vbeta primers and 13 Jbeta primers. Sequencing was performed with immunoSEQ multiplex PCR; in TCRdb, only in-frame clones are kept and a portion is missing. The sample carries around 140,000 clones, over 65% recorded once. Input material: PBMCs. This chain links TRBV29-1 with TRBJ2-4; TRBD1 matches at 9 bases. The sequence was obtained from a male donor in good health and CMV-seronegative. DNA for the CDR3: TGCAGCGTTGAGGGGGGACAGGGATCGTACTTC. Residues: CSVEGGQGSYF.